This T cell receptor beta chain was identified in a study of blood T cells in healthy people across ages. Primers used in a second PCR of roughly 7 to 12 cycles were a sample-barcoded 5' primer and a J-beta primer mix. Sequencing of every sample gave 2.5 million or more CDR3-containing paired-end reads. TCRdb passed the 5' RACE reads through MiXCR, listing each CDR3 protein once. The sample consists of about 1.6 million distinct CDR3 sequences, about 35% of them appearing once. The study, taken as a whole, reports: Unsorted PBMC material precluded a definitive naive versus antigen-experienced comparison. Strong correlation linked observed beta diversity and percent naive T cells. In long-lived donors, naive CD4+ cell counts and diversity exceeded those of aged donors.

About this clonotype: The target antigen is unknown.

Germline V lookup: CDR1 SEHNR, CDR2 FQNEAQ (reference sequence). CDR3 length: 15 amino acids. V lost 4 bases and J lost 2; bases outside the gene matches: 5. What was sequenced was blood. This chain uses TRBV7-9 with TRBJ2-3, with 8 bases lining up with TRBD1. The sequence derives from a woman aged 25 to 45 in good health. CDR3 nucleotides: TGTGCCAGCAGCTCAGGGGGCCATTTCACAGATACGCAGTATTTT. It yields the protein CASSSGGHFTDTQYF.